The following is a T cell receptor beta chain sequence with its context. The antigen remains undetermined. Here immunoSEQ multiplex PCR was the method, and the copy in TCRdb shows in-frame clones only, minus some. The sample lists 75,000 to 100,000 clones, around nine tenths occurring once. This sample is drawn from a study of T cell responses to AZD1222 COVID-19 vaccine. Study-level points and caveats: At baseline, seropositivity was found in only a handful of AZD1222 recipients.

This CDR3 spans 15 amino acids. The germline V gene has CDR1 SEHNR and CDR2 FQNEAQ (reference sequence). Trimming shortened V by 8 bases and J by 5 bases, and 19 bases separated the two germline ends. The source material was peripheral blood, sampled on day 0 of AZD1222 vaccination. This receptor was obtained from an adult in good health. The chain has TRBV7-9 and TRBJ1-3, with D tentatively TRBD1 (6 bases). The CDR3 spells CASFQAPDSRNTIYF. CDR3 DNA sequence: TGTGCCAGCTTCCAGGCCCCGGACAGCCGAAACACCATATATTTT.